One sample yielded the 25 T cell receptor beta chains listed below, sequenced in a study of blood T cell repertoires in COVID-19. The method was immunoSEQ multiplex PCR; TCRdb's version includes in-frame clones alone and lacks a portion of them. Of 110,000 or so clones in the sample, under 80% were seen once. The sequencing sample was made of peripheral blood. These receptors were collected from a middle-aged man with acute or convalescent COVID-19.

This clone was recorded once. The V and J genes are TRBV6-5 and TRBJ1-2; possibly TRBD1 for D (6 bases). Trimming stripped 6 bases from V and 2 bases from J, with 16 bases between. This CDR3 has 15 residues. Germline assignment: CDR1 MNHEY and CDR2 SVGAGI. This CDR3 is CASRPTGTRNYGYTF. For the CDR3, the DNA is TGTGCCAGCAGACCTACCGGGACACGAAACTATGGCTACACCTTC.

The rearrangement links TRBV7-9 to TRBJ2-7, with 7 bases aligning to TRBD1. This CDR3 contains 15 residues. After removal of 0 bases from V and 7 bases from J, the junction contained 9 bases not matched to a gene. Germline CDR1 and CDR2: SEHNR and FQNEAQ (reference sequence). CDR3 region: CASSLAQGIAREQYF. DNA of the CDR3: TGTGCCAGCAGCTTAGCACAGGGGATTGCTAGGGAGCAGTACTTC.

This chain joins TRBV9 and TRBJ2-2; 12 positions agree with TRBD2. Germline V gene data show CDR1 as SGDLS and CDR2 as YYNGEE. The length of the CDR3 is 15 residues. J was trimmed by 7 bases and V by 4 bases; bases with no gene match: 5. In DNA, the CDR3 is TGTGCCAGCAGCCTACTAGCGGGGGGAGGCGGGGAGCTGTTTTTT. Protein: CASSLLAGGGGELFF.

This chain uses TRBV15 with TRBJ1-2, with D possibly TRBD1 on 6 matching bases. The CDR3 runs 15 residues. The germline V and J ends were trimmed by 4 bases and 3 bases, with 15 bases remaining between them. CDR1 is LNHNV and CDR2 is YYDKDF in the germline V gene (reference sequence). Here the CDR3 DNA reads TGTGCCACCAGCAAACAACTGACAGGCCACTATGGCTACACCTTC. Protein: CATSKQLTGHYGYTF.

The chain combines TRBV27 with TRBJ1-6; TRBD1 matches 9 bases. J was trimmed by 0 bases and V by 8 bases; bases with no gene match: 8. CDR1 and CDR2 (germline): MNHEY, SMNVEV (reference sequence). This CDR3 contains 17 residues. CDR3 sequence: CASASGTGSSYNSPLHF. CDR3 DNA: TGTGCCAGCGCCTCCGGGACAGGGAGCTCCTATAATTCACCCCTCCACTTT.

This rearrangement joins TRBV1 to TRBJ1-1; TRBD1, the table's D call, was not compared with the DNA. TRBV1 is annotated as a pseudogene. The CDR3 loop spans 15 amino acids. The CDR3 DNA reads TGCACCAGCAGCCAACCGCCGGACAGACTTACTGAAGCTTTCTTT. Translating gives CTSSQPPDRLTEAFF.

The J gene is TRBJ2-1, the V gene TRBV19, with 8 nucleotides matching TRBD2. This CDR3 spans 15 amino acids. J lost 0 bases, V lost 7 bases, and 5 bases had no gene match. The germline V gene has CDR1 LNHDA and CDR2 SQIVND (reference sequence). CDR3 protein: CASIAGPTSYNEQFF. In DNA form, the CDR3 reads TGTGCCAGTATAGCGGGACCCACCTCCTACAATGAGCAGTTCTTC.

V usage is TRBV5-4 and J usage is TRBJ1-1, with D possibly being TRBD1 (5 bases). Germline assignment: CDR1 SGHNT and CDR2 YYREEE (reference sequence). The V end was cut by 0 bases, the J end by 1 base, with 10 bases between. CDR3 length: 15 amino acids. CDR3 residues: CASSLGAGKNTEAFF. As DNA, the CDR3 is TGTGCCAGCAGCTTGGGGGCAGGGAAGAACACTGAAGCTTTCTTT. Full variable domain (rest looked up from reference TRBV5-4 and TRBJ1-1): ETGVTQSPTHLIKTRGQQVTLRCSSQSGHNTVSWYQQALGQGPQFIFQYYREEENGRGNFPPRFSGLQFPNYSSELNVNALELDDSALYLCASSLGAGKNTEAFFGQGTRLTVV.

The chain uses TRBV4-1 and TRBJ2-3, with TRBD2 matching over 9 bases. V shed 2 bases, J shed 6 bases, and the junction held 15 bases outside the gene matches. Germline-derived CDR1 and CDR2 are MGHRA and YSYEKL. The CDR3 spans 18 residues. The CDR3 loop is CASSQKGYLAGVGDTQYF. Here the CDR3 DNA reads TGCGCCAGCAGCCAAAAAGGATACTTAGCGGGAGTCGGGGATACGCAGTATTTT.

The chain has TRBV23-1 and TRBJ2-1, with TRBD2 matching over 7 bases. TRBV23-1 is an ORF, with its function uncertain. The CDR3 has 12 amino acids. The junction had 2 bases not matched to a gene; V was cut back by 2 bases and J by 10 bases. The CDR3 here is CASSQAGVEQFF. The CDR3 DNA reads TGCGCCAGCAGTCAAGCGGGAGTGGAGCAGTTCTTC.

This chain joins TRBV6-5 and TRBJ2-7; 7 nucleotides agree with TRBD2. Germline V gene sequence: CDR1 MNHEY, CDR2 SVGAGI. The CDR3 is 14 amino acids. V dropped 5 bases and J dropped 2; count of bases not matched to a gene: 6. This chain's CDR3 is CASSPGLPPYEQYF. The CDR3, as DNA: TGTGCCAGCAGTCCGGGACTACCGCCCTACGAGCAGTACTTC.

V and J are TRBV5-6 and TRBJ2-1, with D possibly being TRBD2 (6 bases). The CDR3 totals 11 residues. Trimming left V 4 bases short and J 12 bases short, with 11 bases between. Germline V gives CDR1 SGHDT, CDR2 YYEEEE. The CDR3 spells CASSAGQAQFF. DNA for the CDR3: TGTGCCAGCAGCGCGGGGCAAGCGCAGTTCTTC.

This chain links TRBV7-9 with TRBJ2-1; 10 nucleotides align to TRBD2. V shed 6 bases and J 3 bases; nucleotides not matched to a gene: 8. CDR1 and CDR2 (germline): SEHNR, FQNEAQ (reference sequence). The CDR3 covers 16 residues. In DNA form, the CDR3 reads TGTGCCAGCAGGCGACTAGCGGGTGATAGCTACAATGAGCAGTTCTTC. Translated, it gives CASRRLAGDSYNEQFF.

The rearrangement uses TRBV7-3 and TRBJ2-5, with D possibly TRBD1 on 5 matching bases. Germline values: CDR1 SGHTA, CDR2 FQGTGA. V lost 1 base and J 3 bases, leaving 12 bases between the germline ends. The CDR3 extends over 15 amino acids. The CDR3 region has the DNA TGTGCCAGCAGCTTAATAGGCAGGGATAAAGAGACCCAGTACTTC. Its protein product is CASSLIGRDKETQYF.

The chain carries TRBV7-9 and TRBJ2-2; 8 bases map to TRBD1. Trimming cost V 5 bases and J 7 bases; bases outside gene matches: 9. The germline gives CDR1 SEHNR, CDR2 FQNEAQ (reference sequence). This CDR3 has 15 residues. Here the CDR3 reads CASSPGQGLNGELFF. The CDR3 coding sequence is TGTGCCAGCAGCCCTGGACAGGGCCTGAACGGGGAGCTGTTTTTT.

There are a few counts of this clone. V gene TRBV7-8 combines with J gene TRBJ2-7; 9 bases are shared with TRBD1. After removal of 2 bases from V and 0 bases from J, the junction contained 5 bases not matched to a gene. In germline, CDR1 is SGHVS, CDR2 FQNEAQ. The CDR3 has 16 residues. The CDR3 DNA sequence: TGTGCCAGCAGCTTAAGGGGACAGGGACTCTCCTACGAGCAGTACTTC. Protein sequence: CASSLRGQGLSYEQYF.

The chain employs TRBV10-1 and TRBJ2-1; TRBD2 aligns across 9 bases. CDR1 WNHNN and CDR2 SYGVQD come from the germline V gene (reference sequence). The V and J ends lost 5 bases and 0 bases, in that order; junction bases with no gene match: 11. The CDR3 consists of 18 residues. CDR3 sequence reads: CASSPWDSGSHSYNEQFF. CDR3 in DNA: TGCGCCAGCAGTCCCTGGGATAGCGGGAGCCACTCCTACAATGAGCAGTTCTTC.

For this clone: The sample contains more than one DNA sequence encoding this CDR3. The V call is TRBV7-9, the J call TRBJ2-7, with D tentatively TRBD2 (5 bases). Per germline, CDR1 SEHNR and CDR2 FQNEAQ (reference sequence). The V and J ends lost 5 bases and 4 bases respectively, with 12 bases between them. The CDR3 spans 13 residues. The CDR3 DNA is TGTGCCAGCAGCGAGGGCAGCCTGTACGAGCAGTACTTC. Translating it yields CASSEGSLYEQYF.

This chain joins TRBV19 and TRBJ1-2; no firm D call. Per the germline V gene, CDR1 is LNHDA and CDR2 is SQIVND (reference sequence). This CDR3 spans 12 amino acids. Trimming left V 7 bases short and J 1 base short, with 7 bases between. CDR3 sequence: CASNRVNYGYTF. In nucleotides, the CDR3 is TGTGCCAGTAATCGGGTTAACTATGGCTACACCTTC.

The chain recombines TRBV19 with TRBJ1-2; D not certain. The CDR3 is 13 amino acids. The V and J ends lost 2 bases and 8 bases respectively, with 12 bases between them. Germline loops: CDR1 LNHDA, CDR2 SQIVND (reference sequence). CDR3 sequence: CASSIRHSEGYTF. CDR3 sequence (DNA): TGTGCCAGTAGTATACGACACTCAGAGGGCTACACCTTC. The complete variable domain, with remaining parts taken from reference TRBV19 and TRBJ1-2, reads DGGITQSPKYLFRKEGQNVTLSCEQNLNHDAMYWYRQDPGQGLRLIYYSQIVNDFQKGDIAEGYSVSREKKESFPLTVTSAQKNPTAFYLCASSIRHSEGYTFGSGTRLTVV.

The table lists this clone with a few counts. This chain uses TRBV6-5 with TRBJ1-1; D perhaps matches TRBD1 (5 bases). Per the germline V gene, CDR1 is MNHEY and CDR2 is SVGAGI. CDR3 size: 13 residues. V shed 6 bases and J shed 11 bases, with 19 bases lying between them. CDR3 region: CASSPPRVGRAFF. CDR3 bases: TGTGCCAGCAGCCCCCCCAGGGTCGGGCGGGCTTTCTTT.

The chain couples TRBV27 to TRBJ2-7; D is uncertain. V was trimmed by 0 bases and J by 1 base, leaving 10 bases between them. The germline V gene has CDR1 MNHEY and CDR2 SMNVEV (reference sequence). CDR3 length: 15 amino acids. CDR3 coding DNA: TGTGCCAGCAGTTTATCGTTTTCGGGTTCCTACGAGCAGTACTTC. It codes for CASSLSFSGSYEQYF.

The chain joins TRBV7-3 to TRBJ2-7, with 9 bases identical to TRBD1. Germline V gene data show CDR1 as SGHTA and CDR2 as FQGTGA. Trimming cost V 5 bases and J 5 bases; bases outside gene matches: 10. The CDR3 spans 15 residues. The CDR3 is CASSHRDRVSDEQYF. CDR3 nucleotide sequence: TGTGCCAGCAGCCACCGGGACAGGGTAAGTGACGAGCAGTACTTC.

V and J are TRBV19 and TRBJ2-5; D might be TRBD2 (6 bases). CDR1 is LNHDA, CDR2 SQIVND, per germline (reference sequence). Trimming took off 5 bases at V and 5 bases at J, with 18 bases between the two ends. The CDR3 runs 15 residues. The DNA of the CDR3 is TGTGCCAGTAGTCCCACGGGAGTAGCTCTCGAGACCCAGTACTTC. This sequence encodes CASSPTGVALETQYF.

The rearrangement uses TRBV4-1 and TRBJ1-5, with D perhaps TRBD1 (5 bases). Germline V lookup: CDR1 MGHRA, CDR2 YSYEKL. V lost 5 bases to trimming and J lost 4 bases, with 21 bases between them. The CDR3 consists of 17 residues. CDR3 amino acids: CASSYRTTEPLNQPQHF. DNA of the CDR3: TGCGCCAGCAGCTACCGGACAACCGAGCCCTTGAATCAGCCCCAGCATTTT.